This T cell receptor (beta chain) came from a study of identical twins. A template switching step contributed a universal primer site, while unique molecular identifiers were present in the cDNA. TCRdb redid the calling of the 5' RACE reads with MiXCR, one entry per CDR3 protein. The table has 400,000 to 550,000 distinct CDR3 sequences, roughly an eighth seen once; the top ten hold more than 0.8%. Germline V gives CDR1 MNHEY, CDR2 SVGEGT. Trimming at V came to 6 bases and at J to 3 bases, leaving 8 bases not matched to a gene. The CDR3 extends over 16 amino acids. This same sample was also taken into another study, of yellow fever vaccine responses in identical twins.

The source is a woman aged 18 to 35 in good health. The genes are TRBV6-2 or TRBV6-3 and TRBJ2-5, with 12 positions matching TRBD2. Sequencing was done on a sample of CD4+ T cells sorted from blood. The CDR3 DNA is TGTGCCAGCAGCCCCTACCGACTAGCGGGAGAAGAGACCCAGTACTTC. Amino acids: CASSPYRLAGEETQYF.